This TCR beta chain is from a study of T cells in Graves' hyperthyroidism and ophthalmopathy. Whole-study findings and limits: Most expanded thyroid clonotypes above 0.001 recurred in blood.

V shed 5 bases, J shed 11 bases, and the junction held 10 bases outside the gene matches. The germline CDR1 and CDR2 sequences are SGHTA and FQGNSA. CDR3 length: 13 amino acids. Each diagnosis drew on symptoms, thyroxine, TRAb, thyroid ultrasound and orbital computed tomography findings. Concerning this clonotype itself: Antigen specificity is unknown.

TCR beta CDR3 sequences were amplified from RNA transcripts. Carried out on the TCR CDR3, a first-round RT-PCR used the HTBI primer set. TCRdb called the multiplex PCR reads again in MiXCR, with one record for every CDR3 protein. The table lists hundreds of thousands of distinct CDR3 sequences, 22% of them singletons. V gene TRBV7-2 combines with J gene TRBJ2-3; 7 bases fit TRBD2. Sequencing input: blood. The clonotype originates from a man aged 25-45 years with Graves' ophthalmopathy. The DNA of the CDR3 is TGTGCCAGCAGCCCTTATTATGGGGAGGGGCAGTATTTT. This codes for CASSPYYGEGQYF.